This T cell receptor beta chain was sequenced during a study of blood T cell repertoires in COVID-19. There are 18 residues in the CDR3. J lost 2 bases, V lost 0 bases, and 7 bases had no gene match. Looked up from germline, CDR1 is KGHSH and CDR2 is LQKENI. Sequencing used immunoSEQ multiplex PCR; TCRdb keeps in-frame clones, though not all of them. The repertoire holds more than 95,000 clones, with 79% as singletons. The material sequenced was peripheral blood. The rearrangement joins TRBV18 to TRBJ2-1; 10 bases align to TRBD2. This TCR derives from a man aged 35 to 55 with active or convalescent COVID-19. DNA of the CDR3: TGTGCCAGCTCACCACCTACTAGCGGGGTGCCAACCTACAATGAGCAGTTCTTC. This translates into CASSPPTSGVPTYNEQFF.